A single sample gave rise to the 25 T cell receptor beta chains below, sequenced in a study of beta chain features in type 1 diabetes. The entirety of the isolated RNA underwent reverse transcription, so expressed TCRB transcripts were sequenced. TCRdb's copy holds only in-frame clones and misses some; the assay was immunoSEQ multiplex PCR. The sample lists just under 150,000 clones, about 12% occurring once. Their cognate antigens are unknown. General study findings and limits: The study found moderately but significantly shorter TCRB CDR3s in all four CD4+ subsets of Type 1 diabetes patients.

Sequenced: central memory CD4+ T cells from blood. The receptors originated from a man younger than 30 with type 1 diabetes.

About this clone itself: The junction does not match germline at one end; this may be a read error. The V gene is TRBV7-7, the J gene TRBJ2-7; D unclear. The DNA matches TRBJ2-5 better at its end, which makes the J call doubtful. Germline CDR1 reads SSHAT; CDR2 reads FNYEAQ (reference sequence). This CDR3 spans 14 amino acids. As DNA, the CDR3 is TGTGCTAGCAGCCCGGGTGGCAATCGGGAGACCCAGTACTTC. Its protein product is CASSPGGNRETQYF.

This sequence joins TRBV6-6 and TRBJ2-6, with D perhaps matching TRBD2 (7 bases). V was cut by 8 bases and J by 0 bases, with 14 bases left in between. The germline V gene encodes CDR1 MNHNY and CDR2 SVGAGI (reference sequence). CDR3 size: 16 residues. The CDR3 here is CASCAGAFSGANVLTF. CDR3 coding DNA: TGTGCCAGCTGCGCGGGGGCCTTCTCTGGGGCCAACGTCCTGACTTTC.

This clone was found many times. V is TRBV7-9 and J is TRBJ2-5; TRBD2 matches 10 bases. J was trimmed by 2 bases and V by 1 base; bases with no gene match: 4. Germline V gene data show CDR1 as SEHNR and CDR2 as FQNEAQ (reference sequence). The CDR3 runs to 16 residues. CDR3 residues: CASSLVPSGGQETQYF. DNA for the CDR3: TGTGCCAGCAGCTTAGTCCCTAGCGGGGGACAAGAGACCCAGTACTTC.

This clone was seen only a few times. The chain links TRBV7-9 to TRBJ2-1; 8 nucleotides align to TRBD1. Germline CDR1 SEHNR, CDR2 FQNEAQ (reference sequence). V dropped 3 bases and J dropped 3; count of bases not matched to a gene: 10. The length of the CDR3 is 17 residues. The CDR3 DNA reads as TGTGCCAGCAGCTTTACTCTAGGACAGGGCAACTACAATGAGCAGTTCTTC. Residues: CASSFTLGQGNYNEQFF.

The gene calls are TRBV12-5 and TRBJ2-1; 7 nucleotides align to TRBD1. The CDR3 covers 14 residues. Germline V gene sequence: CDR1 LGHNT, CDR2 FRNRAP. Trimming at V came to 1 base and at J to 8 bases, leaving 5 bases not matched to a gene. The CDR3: CASGLETGWDEQFF. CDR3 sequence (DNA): TGTGCTAGTGGTTTGGAGACAGGGTGGGATGAGCAGTTCTTC.

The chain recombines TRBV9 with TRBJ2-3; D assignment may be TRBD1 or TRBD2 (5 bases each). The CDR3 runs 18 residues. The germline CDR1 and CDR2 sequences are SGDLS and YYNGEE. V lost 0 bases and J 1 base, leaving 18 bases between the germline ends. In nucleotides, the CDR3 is TGTGCCAGCAGCGTAGGGACCGGGACCTTATTGGGCACAGATACGCAGTATTTT. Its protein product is CASSVGTGTLLGTDTQYF.

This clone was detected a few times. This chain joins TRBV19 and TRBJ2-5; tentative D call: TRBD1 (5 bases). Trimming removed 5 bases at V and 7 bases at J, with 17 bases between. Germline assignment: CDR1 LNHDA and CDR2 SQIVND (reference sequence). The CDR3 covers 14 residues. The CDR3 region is CASSPDSNQGTQYF. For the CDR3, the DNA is TGTGCCAGTAGTCCTGACAGTAACCAGGGGACCCAGTACTTC.

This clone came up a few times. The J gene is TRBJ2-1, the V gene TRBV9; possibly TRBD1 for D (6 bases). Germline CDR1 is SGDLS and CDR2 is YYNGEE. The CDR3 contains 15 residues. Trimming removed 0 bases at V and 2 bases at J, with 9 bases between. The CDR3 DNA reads TGTGCCAGCAGCGTAGGCGCAGGGGCCTACAATGAGCAGTTCTTC. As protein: CASSVGAGAYNEQFF.

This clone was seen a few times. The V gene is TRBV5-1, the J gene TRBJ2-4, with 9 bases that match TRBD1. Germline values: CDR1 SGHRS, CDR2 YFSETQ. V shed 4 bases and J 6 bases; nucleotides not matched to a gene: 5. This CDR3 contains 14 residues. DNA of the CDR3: TGCGCCAGCAGCCAACAGACAGGGGGAAACATTCAGTACTTC. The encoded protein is CASSQQTGGNIQYF. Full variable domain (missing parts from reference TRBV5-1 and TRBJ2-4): KAGVTQTPRYLIKTRGQQVTLSCSPISGHRSVSWYQQTPGQGLQFLFEYFSETQRNKGNFPGRFSGRQFSNSRSEMNVSTLELGDSALYLCASSQQTGGNIQYFGAGTRLSVL.

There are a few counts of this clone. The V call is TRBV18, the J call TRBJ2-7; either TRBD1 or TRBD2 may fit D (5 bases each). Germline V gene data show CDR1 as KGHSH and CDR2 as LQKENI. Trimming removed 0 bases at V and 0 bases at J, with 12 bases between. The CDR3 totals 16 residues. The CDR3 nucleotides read TGTGCCAGCTCACCACCGGGTGGGGGAAGCTCCTACGAGCAGTACTTC. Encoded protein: CASSPPGGGSSYEQYF.

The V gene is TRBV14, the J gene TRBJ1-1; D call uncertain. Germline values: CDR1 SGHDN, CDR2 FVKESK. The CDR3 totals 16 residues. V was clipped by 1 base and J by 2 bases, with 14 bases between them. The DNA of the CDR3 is TGTGCCAGCAGCCAAGTGGGCAACGGTAGAAACACTGAAGCTTTCTTT. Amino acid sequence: CASSQVGNGRNTEAFF.

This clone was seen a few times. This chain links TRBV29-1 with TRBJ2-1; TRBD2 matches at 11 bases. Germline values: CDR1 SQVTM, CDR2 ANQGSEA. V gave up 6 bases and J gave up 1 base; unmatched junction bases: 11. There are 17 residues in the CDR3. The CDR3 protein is CSVSSSGGLGSYNEQFF. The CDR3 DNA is TGCAGCGTGTCGTCTAGCGGGGGGTTGGGATCCTACAATGAGCAGTTCTTC.

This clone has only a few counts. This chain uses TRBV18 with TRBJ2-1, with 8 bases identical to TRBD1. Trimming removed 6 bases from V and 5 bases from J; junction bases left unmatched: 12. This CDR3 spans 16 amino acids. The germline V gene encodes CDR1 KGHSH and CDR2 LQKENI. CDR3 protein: CASSPDRGGRNNEQFF. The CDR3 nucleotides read TGTGCCAGCTCCCCTGACAGGGGCGGCCGAAACAATGAGCAGTTCTTC. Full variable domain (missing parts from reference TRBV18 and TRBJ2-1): NAGVMQNPRHLVRRRGQEARLRCSPMKGHSHVYWYRQLPEEGLKFMVYLQKENIIDESGMPKERFSAEFPKEGPSILRIQQVVRGDSAAYFCASSPDRGGRNNEQFFGPGTRLTVL.

The CDR3 nucleotides are TGCGCCAGCAGCTTGGCGACACTGAATGAGCAGTTCTTC. Amino acid sequence: CASSLATLNEQFF. The V call is TRBV5-1, the J call TRBJ2-1; no reliable D call. V shed 0 bases and J shed 7 bases, with 8 bases lying between them. CDR3 length equals 13 residues. Per germline, CDR1 SGHRS and CDR2 YFSETQ.

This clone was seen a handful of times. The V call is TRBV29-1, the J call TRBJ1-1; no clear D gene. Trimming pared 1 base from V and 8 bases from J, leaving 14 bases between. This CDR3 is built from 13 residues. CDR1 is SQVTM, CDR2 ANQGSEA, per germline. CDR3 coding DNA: TGCAGCGTTGAAGGTTGGGCAGGCACCGAAGCTTTCTTT. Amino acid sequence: CSVEGWAGTEAFF.

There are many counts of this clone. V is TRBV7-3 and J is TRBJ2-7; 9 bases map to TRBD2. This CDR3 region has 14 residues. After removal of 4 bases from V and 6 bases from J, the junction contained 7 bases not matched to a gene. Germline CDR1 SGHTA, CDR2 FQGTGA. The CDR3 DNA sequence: TGTGCCAGCAGCTCTGGGACTAGCAATAGCGAGCAGTACTTC. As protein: CASSSGTSNSEQYF.

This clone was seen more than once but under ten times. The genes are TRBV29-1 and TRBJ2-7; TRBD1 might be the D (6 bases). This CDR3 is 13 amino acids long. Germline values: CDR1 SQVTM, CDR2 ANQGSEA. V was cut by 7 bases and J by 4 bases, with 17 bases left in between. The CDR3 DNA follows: TGCAGCGGTGAGGCCGTGCAGGGGTACGAGCAGTACTTC. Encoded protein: CSGEAVQGYEQYF.

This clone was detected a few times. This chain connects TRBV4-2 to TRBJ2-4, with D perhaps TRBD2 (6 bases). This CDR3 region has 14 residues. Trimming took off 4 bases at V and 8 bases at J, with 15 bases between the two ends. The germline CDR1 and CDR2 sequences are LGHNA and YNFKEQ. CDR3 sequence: CASSRDSPEDIQYF. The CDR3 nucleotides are TGTGCCAGCAGCCGGGACTCCCCTGAAGACATTCAGTACTTC.

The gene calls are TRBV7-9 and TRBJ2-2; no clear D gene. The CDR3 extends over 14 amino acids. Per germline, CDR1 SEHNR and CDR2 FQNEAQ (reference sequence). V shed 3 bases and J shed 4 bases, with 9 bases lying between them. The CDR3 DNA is TGTGCCAGCAGCTTCTCCGGCCGCACCGGGGAGCTGTTTTTT. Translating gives CASSFSGRTGELFF. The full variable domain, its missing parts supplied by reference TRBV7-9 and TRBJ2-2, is DTGVSQNPRHKITKRGQNVTFRCDPISEHNRLYWYRQTLGQGPEFLTYFQNEAQLEKSRLLSDRFSAERPKGSFSTLEIQRTEQGDSAMYLCASSFSGRTGELFFGEGSRLTVL.

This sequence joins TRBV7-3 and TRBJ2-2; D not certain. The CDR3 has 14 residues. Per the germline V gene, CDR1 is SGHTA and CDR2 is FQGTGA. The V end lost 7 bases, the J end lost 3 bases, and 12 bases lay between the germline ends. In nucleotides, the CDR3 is TGTGCCAGCACCCGCCGGGCCGACACCGGGGAGCTGTTTTTT. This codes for CASTRRADTGELFF.

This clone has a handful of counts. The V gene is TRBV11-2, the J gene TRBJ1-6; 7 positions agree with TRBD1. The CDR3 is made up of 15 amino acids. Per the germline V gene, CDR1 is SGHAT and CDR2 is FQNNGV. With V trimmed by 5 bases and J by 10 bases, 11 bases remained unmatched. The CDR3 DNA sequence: TGTGCCAGCAGCCAGGGGGGTAAAACCGGCTCACCCCTCCACTTT. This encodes CASSQGGKTGSPLHF.

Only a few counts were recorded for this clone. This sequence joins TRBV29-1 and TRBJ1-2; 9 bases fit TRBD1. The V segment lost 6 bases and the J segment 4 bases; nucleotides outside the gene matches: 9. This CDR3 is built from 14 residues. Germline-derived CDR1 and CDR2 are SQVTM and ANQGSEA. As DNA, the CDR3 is TGCAGCGTGGGTGCGGGACAGGGCGGCTATGGCTACACCTTC. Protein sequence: CSVGAGQGGYGYTF.

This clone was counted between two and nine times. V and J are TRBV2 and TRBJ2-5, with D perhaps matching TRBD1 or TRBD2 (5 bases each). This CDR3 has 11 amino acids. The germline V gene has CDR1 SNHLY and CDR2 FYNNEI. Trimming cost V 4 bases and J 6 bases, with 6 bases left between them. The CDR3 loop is CASSAGQTQYF. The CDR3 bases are TGTGCCAGCAGTGCGGGGCAGACCCAGTACTTC.

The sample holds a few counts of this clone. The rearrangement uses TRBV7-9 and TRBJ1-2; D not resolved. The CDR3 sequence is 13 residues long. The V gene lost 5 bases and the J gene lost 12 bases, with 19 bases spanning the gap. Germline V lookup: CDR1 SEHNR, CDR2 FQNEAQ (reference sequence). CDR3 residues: CASSRSGRPLHTF. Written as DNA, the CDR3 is TGTGCCAGCAGCCGATCCGGGCGTCCATTGCACACCTTC.

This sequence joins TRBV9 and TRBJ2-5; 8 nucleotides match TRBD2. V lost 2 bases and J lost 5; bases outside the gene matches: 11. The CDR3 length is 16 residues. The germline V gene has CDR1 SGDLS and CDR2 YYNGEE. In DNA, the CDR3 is TGTGCCAGCAGCGTGGCTAGCGGGTTTCCACCCGAGACCCAGTACTTC. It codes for CASSVASGFPPETQYF.